The T cell receptor beta chain under discussion was sequenced for a study of neurological immune-mediated disorders. Findings of the study overall: A possible signature appeared as one related-CDR3 cluster, in which phylogenetic grouping placed the repertoires of 18 of 34 multiple sclerosis patients. The multiple sclerosis repertoire cluster had no clinical or MRI feature associated with it.

Each TCR transcript was tagged with a 10-nucleotide random UMI during 5'RACE. The yield of each sequencing run was over 200 million TCR-beta sequences from 15-18 subjects. TCRdb re-called the 5' RACE reads with MiXCR, one entry per CDR3 protein. The table has around 58,000 distinct CDR3 sequences, about 3.4% seen once; the top ten hold 6% to 8%. In this sample, this clonotype turned up many times. Its antigen is currently unknown. Sequencing used PBMCs. This TCR was sampled from an older woman with multiple sclerosis.

Written as DNA, the CDR3 is TGTGCCACCAGCAGAGAGTGGGGGAGCTCCTACAATGAGCAGTTCTTC. Its translation: CATSREWGSSYNEQFF. The V gene is TRBV15, the J gene TRBJ2-1, with D perhaps given as TRBD1 or TRBD2 (5 bases each). The CDR3 has 16 residues. With 0 bases removed from V and 0 bases from J, the gap between germline ends came to 9 bases. The germline V gene has CDR1 LNHNV and CDR2 YYDKDF (reference sequence).